This entry lists 5 T cell receptor beta chains sequenced from one sample in a study of T cell repertoires in ileal Crohn's disease. Assay used: immunoSEQ multiplex PCR; TCRdb lists only in-frame clones, some missing. Here the sample spans roughly 5,200 clones, around 90% being singletons. Regarding time point: proximal margin of the surgical specimen (macroscopically non-inflamed). Sequencing input: ileal tissue. The receptors originated from an adult with Crohn's disease.

In DNA, the CDR3 is TGTGCCAGCAGCTCAGACAGGTACCTCTATGGCTACACCTTC. Its protein product is CASSSDRYLYGYTF. This chain connects TRBV7-9 to TRBJ1-2; a possible D gene is TRBD1 (6 bases). The CDR3 has 14 amino acids. The germline V and J ends were trimmed by 4 bases and 4 bases, with 13 bases remaining between them. The germline CDR1 and CDR2 sequences are SEHNR and FQNEAQ (reference sequence).

The chain employs TRBV7-8 and TRBJ2-1; unclear D gene. Germline V CDR1 and CDR2: SGHVS, FQNEAQ. This CDR3 is built from 12 residues. With 4 bases removed from V and 7 bases from J, the gap between germline ends came to 8 bases. The CDR3 sequence: CASSSSGNEQFF. CDR3 coding DNA: TGTGCCAGCAGCTCTAGTGGGAATGAGCAGTTCTTC.

The chain couples TRBV7-2 to TRBJ1-4, with D uncertain. CDR1 and CDR2 from the germline V gene are SGHTA and FQGNSA. The CDR3 sequence is 15 residues long. V was cut by 5 bases and J by 5 bases, with 15 bases left in between. CDR3 nucleotides: TGTGCCAGCAGCCTTACAGCTACCTTCAATGAAAAACTGTTTTTT. Translation gives CASSLTATFNEKLFF.

The chain has TRBV5-8 and TRBJ2-7, with D perhaps TRBD2 (6 bases). Deletions cut 4 bases from V and 1 base from J, with 21 bases between. Germline V lookup: CDR1 SGHTS, CDR2 YDEGEE. This CDR3 region has 17 residues. This chain's CDR3 is CASSPAGGATRSYEQYF. CDR3 sequence (DNA): TGTGCCAGCAGCCCGGCTGGAGGAGCGACTAGGTCCTACGAGCAGTACTTC.

The V and J genes are TRBV5-6 and TRBJ2-2; tentatively, D is TRBD2 (5 bases). Germline V gene lookup returns CDR1 SGHDT and CDR2 YYEEEE. V was shortened by 0 bases and J by 10 bases, with 10 bases between the two germline ends. The CDR3 runs 13 residues. CDR3 DNA: TGTGCCAGCAGCTTGGTGGACGGGGAGGAGCTGTTTTTT. Residues: CASSLVDGEELFF.